Here is one T cell receptor (beta chain) with its context. Its antigen is unknown. The CDR3 end shows no conserved phenylalanine or tryptophan, and so a read error is likely. This sample was included in a study of read filtering for tumor transcriptome and immune sequencing (dated by TCRdb to 2020 to 2021). Study-wide context: The cohort was composed of 17 to 20 male and about 14 female patients, with a mean age of roughly 70 years and an age range of about 47 to 85. One of the main goals was to work out a read-filtering strategy for immune repertoire data, in particular whether clonotypes backed by only a single read should be removed. After DNase treatment, whole-transcriptome libraries were prepared with the TruSeq RNA Access Library Prep Kit. Per sample, about 3.5 to 11 million TCR-region mapped reads were obtained with IR-seq, compared with only about 80 to 1,400 with RNA-seq. The study compared TCR repertoires from targeted immune repertoire sequencing and bulk whole-transcriptome sequencing run on the same bone marrow samples. By revised international staging, eight or nine patients were R-ISS I, some 16 were R-ISS II and over five were R-ISS III.

Bone marrow was sampled from every patient at the time of active disease. Isolation of bone marrow mononuclear cells was performed by Ficoll-Hypaque density gradient centrifugation. To remove myeloma plasma cells, the cells were labeled with CD138 magnetic microbeads on a MACS separator, and CD138-negative cells were then collected by negative selection. Flow cytometry with CD138 antibodies on an Attune NxT was used to check how pure the isolated cells were. Total RNA was extracted with TRIzol reagent and quantified with a NanoDrop spectrophotometer. For each patient, paired RNA-seq and IR-seq were run on the CD138-negative bone marrow sample from that patient. Broader findings and caveats from the paper: The sorted CD138-negative fraction was a mixed bone marrow immune population, not purified T cells. Single-read clonotypes made up 80% to 85% of clonotypes but 3% to 3.5% of total reads in IR-seq, and just under 75% of clonotypes and roughly 45% of reads in RNA-seq. Removing single-read clonotypes increased the correlation between IR-seq and RNA-seq shared clonotype proportions. Compared with RNA-seq, IR-seq captured clonotypes at much greater depth and more reliably, and a smaller IR-seq throughput was enough to identify most of the shared clonotypes.

Sequences SNHLY (CDR1) and FYNNEI (CDR2) are obtained from the germline V gene. Trimming takes 5 bases from V and 4 bases from J, and the germline ends sit 15 bases apart. Ends included, the CDR3 has 15 residues. This entry keeps only the CDR3 DNA: 45 bases, framed from base 1. The Immunoverse kit was used to build TCR libraries from about 430 ng RNA, with molecular barcoded adaptors covering alpha/delta and beta/gamma chains. TCR library preparation was performed with the same RNA that was used for transcriptome sequencing. An Illumina HiSeq 4000 with 2 x 150 cycles was used to sequence the TCR libraries. Processing in the source paper ran as follows. Using MiXCR, which included quality filtering and error correction, TCR reads were aligned to human V, D, J and C references and then assembled into CDR3 clonotypes. Clonotype counts and gene usage diversity were analyzed with the tcR package in R. Raw mapping reads were checked after the RNA-seq reads had been mapped by STAR aligner version 2.5.3a onto the human GRCh37 genome. To test how sequencing depth affects detected clonotypes, IR-seq fastq files were randomly downsampled with Seqtk 1.3. The public reads were reanalyzed by TCRdb: fastp trimming at Q25, MiXCR alignment, in-frame beta chains only. Under each unique CDR3 protein, matching rows form one entry showing the most common genes and DNA. The V and J calls come from TCRdb's annotation, not from the publication. This sample is represented by roughly 93,000 distinct CDR3 sequences; roughly 21% of them were singletons. Of the sample, roughly 10% is held by the ten largest clones.

The receptor's source is a donor aged 40 or over with multiple myeloma. Sequencing input: a population of CD138-negative cells sorted from bone marrow. In the paper's terms, the cell subset or site label means: bone marrow mononuclear cells depleted of CD138+ plasma/myeloma cells by negative magnetic selection. The sequence links TRBV2 to TRBJ1-5; a tentative D call is TRBD1 (5 bases match). The nucleotides are TGTGCCAGCAGTTCTCAAGGACACTCGAATCAGCCCCAGCATCTT. This codes for CASSSQGHSNQPQHL.